The 27 T cell receptor beta chains presented below share a single source sample, sequenced in a study of T cells in localized non-small cell lung cancer. Assay: immunoSEQ multiplex PCR; the TCRdb copy retains only in-frame clones and omits some. The table shows roughly 70,000 clones, with less than 90% occurring only once. This sample comprised peripheral blood, obtained before any cancer treatment. The source is a male donor aged 60 or over with stage III squamous cell lung carcinoma.

The CDR3 spells CASSEGGRPPARYGYTF. The CDR3, as DNA: TGCGCCAGCAGCGAGGGTGGTCGGCCCCCGGCGAGGTATGGCTACACCTTC. The chain uses TRBV5-1 and TRBJ1-2; D is ambiguous. The CDR3 sequence is 17 residues long. The V gene lost 4 bases and the J gene lost 5 bases, with 24 bases spanning the gap. Looked up from germline, CDR1 is SGHRS and CDR2 is YFSETQ.

The chain links TRBV19 to TRBJ1-2, with D unclear. Trimming pared 3 bases from V and 3 bases from J, leaving 11 bases between. CDR1 LNHDA and CDR2 SQIVND come from the germline V gene (reference sequence). CDR3 length: 14 residues. CDR3 region: CASSILQDHYGYTF. The CDR3 nucleotides read TGTGCCAGTAGTATTTTGCAGGACCACTATGGCTACACCTTC. Variable domain in full (rest from reference TRBV19 and TRBJ1-2): DGGITQSPKYLFRKEGQNVTLSCEQNLNHDAMYWYRQDPGQGLRLIYYSQIVNDFQKGDIAEGYSVSREKKESFPLTVTSAQKNPTAFYLCASSILQDHYGYTFGSGTRLTVV.

This clone was counted a single time. The chain joins TRBV19 to TRBJ1-1; TRBD1 might be the D (5 bases). V lost 2 bases, J lost 0 bases, and 13 bases lay in between. The CDR3 sequence is 16 residues long. The germline CDR1 and CDR2 sequences are LNHDA and SQIVND (reference sequence). The CDR3 region is CASSIRVGPMNTEAFF. The CDR3 DNA reads TGTGCCAGTAGTATAAGGGTGGGACCCATGAACACTGAAGCTTTCTTT.

On this clone itself: The junction departs from the called germline gene at one end, perhaps through a read error. The chain links TRBV5-6 to TRBJ2-1, with D perhaps TRBD1 (6 bases). Per germline, CDR1 SGHDT and CDR2 YYEEEE. The length of the CDR3 is 14 residues. The DNA for the CDR3 is TGTGCCAGCAGCTTGTTACAGGGATACACTGAGCAGTTCTTC. It translates to CASSLLQGYTEQFF. Combining the CDR3 with reference TRBV5-6 and TRBJ2-1 gives the whole variable domain DAGVTQSPTHLIKTRGQQVTLRCSPKSGHDTVSWYQQALGQGPQFIFQYYEEEERQRGNFPDRFSGHQFPNYSSELNVNALLLGDSALYLCASSLLQGYTEQFFGPGTRLTVL.

The genes are TRBV5-6 and TRBJ2-3, with TRBD1 as a possible D gene (6 bases). CDR1 is SGHDT and CDR2 is YYEEEE in the germline V gene. V was shortened by 2 bases and J by 2 bases, with 12 bases between the two germline ends. The CDR3 has 15 amino acids. The CDR3 here is CASSFLTGPTDTQYF. The CDR3 DNA follows: TGTGCCAGCAGCTTCCTCACAGGGCCCACAGATACGCAGTATTTT.

This chain connects TRBV5-1 to TRBJ1-2; TRBD1 aligns across 8 bases. J was trimmed by 9 bases and V by 3 bases; bases with no gene match: 16. This CDR3 spans 16 amino acids. Germline V gene data show CDR1 as SGHRS and CDR2 as YFSETQ. For the CDR3, the DNA is TGCGCCAGCAGCTCTCGGACAGGGACCTTAGGTGGTAGCTACACCTTC. Amino acid sequence: CASSSRTGTLGGSYTF.

The chain uses TRBV6-5 and TRBJ1-1; 7 bases line up with TRBD1. The CDR3 is 14 amino acids. CDR1 and CDR2 (germline): MNHEY, SVGAGI. The V gene end was trimmed by 2 bases and the J gene end by 3 bases; junction bases not matched to a gene: 3. The CDR3 protein is CASSYGQGDTEAFF. The CDR3 nucleotides read TGTGCCAGCAGTTACGGGCAGGGGGACACTGAAGCTTTCTTT.

This chain uses TRBV19 with TRBJ2-2; TRBD1 matches at 10 bases. The germline V gene encodes CDR1 LNHDA and CDR2 SQIVND (reference sequence). V shed 7 bases and J 4 bases; nucleotides not matched to a gene: 6. The CDR3 contains 15 residues. CDR3 sequence reads: CASTGRTGGTGELFF. For the CDR3, the DNA is TGTGCCAGTACCGGTCGGACAGGGGGCACCGGGGAGCTGTTTTTT.

CDR3 DNA sequence: TGTGCCAGCCGAAACCCCCCGACGAGCACAGATACGCAGTATTTT. It encodes CASRNPPTSTDTQYF. This chain uses TRBV27 with TRBJ2-3; D ambiguous. This CDR3 region has 15 residues. In germline, CDR1 is MNHEY, CDR2 SMNVEV (reference sequence). V lost 8 bases to trimming and J lost 0 bases, with 15 bases between them.

This sequence joins TRBV5-1 and TRBJ2-1; no firm D call. The CDR3 length is 15 residues. Germline lookup yields CDR1 SGHRS and CDR2 YFSETQ. The germline V and J ends were trimmed by 0 bases and 0 bases, with 7 bases remaining between them. The CDR3 loop is CASSLDVGSYNEQFF. Here the CDR3 DNA reads TGCGCCAGCAGCTTGGATGTAGGCTCCTACAATGAGCAGTTCTTC.

The chain uses TRBV6-1 and TRBJ1-5; D is unclear. The germline V gene encodes CDR1 MNHNS and CDR2 SASEGT. The CDR3 runs 15 residues. V was shortened by 6 bases and J by 5 bases, with 17 bases between the two germline ends. This CDR3 is CASSPLGPSDQPQHF. The CDR3 DNA reads as TGTGCCAGCAGCCCCTTGGGTCCGTCGGATCAGCCCCAGCATTTT.

This clone was observed a handful of times. This rearrangement joins TRBV13 to TRBJ1-6; D remains ambiguous. Deletions cut 5 bases from V and 5 bases from J, with 10 bases between. CDR1 and CDR2 (germline): PRHDT, FYEKMQ (reference sequence). The CDR3 runs to 14 residues. The CDR3 protein is CASSLRLDNSPLHF. The CDR3 bases are TGTGCCAGCAGCCTTCGGCTTGATAATTCACCCCTCCACTTT.

V gene TRBV7-9 combines with J gene TRBJ1-1, with D possibly TRBD1 on 5 matching bases. Trimming stripped 6 bases from V and 0 bases from J, with 14 bases between. The CDR3 extends over 15 amino acids. Looked up from germline, CDR1 is SEHNR and CDR2 is FQNEAQ (reference sequence). As DNA, the CDR3 is TGTGCCAGCAGGCAACCGGGACGGATGAACACTGAAGCTTTCTTT. Its protein product is CASRQPGRMNTEAFF.

This chain joins TRBV5-6 and TRBJ1-4; no clear D. V was pared by 4 bases and J by 0 bases, with 10 bases between. CDR3 length: 15 residues. The germline gives CDR1 SGHDT, CDR2 YYEEEE. The CDR3 protein is CASSRVVTTNEKLFF. As DNA, the CDR3 is TGTGCCAGCAGCCGGGTAGTCACAACTAATGAAAAACTGTTTTTT. Full variable domain (outside the CDR3, taken from reference TRBV5-6 and TRBJ1-4): DAGVTQSPTHLIKTRGQQVTLRCSPKSGHDTVSWYQQALGQGPQFIFQYYEEEERQRGNFPDRFSGHQFPNYSSELNVNALLLGDSALYLCASSRVVTTNEKLFFGSGTQLSVL.

V usage is TRBV5-1 and J usage is TRBJ2-7; 9 bases fit TRBD1. Unmatched junction bases numbered 13, after V lost 5 bases and J lost 4 bases. CDR3 length: 16 residues. Germline values: CDR1 SGHRS, CDR2 YFSETQ. The CDR3 region is CASRQGAGQGWYEQYF. The CDR3 coding sequence is TGCGCCAGCAGACAAGGGGCGGGACAGGGATGGTACGAGCAGTACTTC.

The CDR3 region is CAISEGREGNQPQHF. CDR3 nucleotide sequence: TGTGCCATCAGTGAGGGTCGGGAGGGCAATCAGCCCCAGCATTTT. This chain links TRBV10-3 with TRBJ1-5; no clear D gene. Trimming stripped 2 bases from V and 2 bases from J, with 10 bases between. CDR1 is ENHRY and CDR2 is SYGVKD in the germline V gene. This CDR3 contains 15 residues.

The V call is TRBV5-1, the J call TRBJ2-5; D uncertain. This CDR3 has 13 residues. CDR1 is SGHRS and CDR2 is YFSETQ in the germline V gene. Trimming took off 4 bases at V and 1 base at J, with 8 bases between the two ends. The chain's CDR3 is CASSRAGQETQYF. CDR3 nucleotide sequence: TGCGCCAGCAGCAGGGCCGGCCAAGAGACCCAGTACTTC.

The chain has TRBV9 and TRBJ1-1; D is undetermined. The CDR3 runs 14 residues. From germline, CDR1 is SGDLS and CDR2 YYNGEE. V gave up 4 bases and J gave up 1 base, with 11 bases separating them. CDR3 nucleotide sequence: TGTGCCAGCAGCCGTGATCCGTCGAACACTGAAGCTTTCTTT. Translation: CASSRDPSNTEAFF.

The gene calls are TRBV6-6 and TRBJ2-7, with unresolved D. The V gene lost 4 bases and the J gene lost 2 bases, with 6 bases spanning the gap. The CDR3 extends over 12 amino acids. Germline V gene lookup returns CDR1 MNHNY and CDR2 SVGAGI (reference sequence). The CDR3 protein is CASSSSPYEQYF. The DNA for the CDR3 is TGTGCCAGCAGTTCCTCCCCCTACGAGCAGTACTTC.

This chain connects TRBV19 to TRBJ2-2; D ambiguous. From germline, CDR1 is LNHDA and CDR2 SQIVND (reference sequence). The length of the CDR3 is 15 residues. With 4 bases removed from V and 6 bases from J, the gap between germline ends came to 15 bases. In DNA form, the CDR3 reads TGTGCCAGTAGTAGCACGGCCCCTTACCCCGGGGAGCTGTTTTTT. This sequence encodes CASSSTAPYPGELFF.

The chain recombines TRBV7-2 with TRBJ2-7; the D is unclear. This CDR3 comprises 15 residues. V lost 2 bases to trimming and J lost 3 bases, with 14 bases between them. Germline-derived CDR1 and CDR2 are SGHTA and FQGNSA. The CDR3 loop is CASSLYPRWIYEQYF. The CDR3 region has the DNA TGTGCCAGCAGCTTATATCCCAGATGGATCTACGAGCAGTACTTC.

This clone has a handful of counts. J is TRBJ2-2 and V is TRBV5-4, with 7 nucleotides matching TRBD1. The germline gives CDR1 SGHNT, CDR2 YYREEE (reference sequence). This CDR3 has 11 amino acids. Here the CDR3 reads CTTGYAGELFF. The CDR3 region has the DNA TGTACGACAGGGTACGCCGGGGAGCTGTTTTTT.

This clone was observed once. The V call is TRBV28, the J call TRBJ1-1; possible D gene TRBD1, 6 bases. The ends were cut back, 6 bases at V and 5 bases at J, with 16 bases in the middle. Germline assignment: CDR1 MDHEN and CDR2 SYDVKM. CDR3 length: 14 amino acids. CDR3 DNA: TGTGCCAGCAGCCCTTCGGGGAGGGGGACTGAAGCTTTCTTT. Translation: CASSPSGRGTEAFF.

This chain joins TRBV30 and TRBJ2-2; D is possibly TRBD1 (5 bases). The V and J ends lost 5 bases and 6 bases respectively, with 19 bases between them. The CDR3 sequence is 15 residues long. Germline lookup yields CDR1 GTSNPN and CDR2 SVGIG (reference sequence). The chain's CDR3 is CAWDYGHLGAGELFF. The CDR3 DNA reads TGTGCCTGGGATTACGGACATCTTGGGGCCGGGGAGCTGTTTTTT.

The J gene is TRBJ1-1, the V gene TRBV5-1; the match to TRBD1 covers 7 bases. The CDR3 is made up of 19 amino acids. CDR1 is SGHRS and CDR2 is YFSETQ in the germline V gene. The V gene end was trimmed by 1 base and the J gene end by 4 bases; junction bases not matched to a gene: 19. As DNA, the CDR3 is TGCGCCAGCAGCTTGTGGGTGACAGGGATGGGGTCTCAGATCACTGAAGCTTTCTTT. This encodes CASSLWVTGMGSQITEAFF.

As to this clone: Mismatch with germline at one junction end may stem from a read error. CDR3 DNA: TGTGCTAGTGGTGGGGAGCAGCTCTCCTTC. This gives the protein CASGGEQLSF. The V call is TRBV12-5, the J call TRBJ1-2; no firm D call. The CDR3 runs 10 residues. Germline lookup yields CDR1 LGHNT and CDR2 FRNRAP.

This clone occurred once. This chain links TRBV7-2 with TRBJ2-2; D is perhaps TRBD1 or TRBD2 (5 bases each). The CDR3 spans 15 residues. V lost 5 bases to trimming and J lost 4 bases, with 14 bases between them. The germline V gene has CDR1 SGHTA and CDR2 FQGNSA. Here the CDR3 DNA reads TGTGCCAGCAGCCTCGAGGGGCCAGGCACCGGGGAGCTGTTTTTT. This encodes CASSLEGPGTGELFF.